The entry that follows covers one T cell receptor (beta chain) sequence. Its antigen is as yet unknown. This specimen belongs to a study of T cell responses to AZD1222 COVID-19 vaccine. Study-wide results and caveats: Across spike, vaccine-associated CD4 TCRs were found, dominant at 160-218 and 743-854.

Generated by immunoSEQ multiplex PCR, the TCRdb table keeps only in-frame clones and is missing some. The sample shows 120,000 to 150,000 clones, roughly nine tenths of them seen only once. This CDR3 spans 13 amino acids. V was trimmed by 0 bases and J by 6 bases, leaving 8 bases between them. CDR1 and CDR2 from the germline V gene are GTSNPN and SVGIG (reference sequence). This specimen consisted of peripheral blood, obtained 28 days after the second AZD1222 dose. The V call is TRBV30, the J call TRBJ2-2; tentatively, D is TRBD2 (5 bases). This receptor was identified in an adult who received the AZD1222 COVID-19 vaccine. The CDR3 protein is CAWSVRGAGELFF. The CDR3 DNA is TGTGCCTGGAGTGTACGGGGTGCCGGGGAGCTGTTTTTT.